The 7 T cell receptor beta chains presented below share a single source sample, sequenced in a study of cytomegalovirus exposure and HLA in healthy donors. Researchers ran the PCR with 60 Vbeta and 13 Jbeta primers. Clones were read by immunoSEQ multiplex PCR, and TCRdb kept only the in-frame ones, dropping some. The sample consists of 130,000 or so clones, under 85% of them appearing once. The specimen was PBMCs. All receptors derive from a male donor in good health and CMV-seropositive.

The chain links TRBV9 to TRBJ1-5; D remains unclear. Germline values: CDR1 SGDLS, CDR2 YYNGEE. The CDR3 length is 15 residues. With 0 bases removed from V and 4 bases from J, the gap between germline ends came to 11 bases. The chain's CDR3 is CASSVGWTGNQPQHF. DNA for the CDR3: TGTGCCAGCAGCGTAGGGTGGACGGGGAATCAGCCCCAGCATTTT.

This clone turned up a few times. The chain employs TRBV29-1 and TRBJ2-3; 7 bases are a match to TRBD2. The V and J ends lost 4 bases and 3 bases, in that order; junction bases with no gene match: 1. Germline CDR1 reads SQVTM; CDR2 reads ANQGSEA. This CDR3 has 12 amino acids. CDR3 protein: CSVGEGTDTQYF. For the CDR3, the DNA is TGCAGCGTTGGGGAGGGAACAGATACGCAGTATTTT.

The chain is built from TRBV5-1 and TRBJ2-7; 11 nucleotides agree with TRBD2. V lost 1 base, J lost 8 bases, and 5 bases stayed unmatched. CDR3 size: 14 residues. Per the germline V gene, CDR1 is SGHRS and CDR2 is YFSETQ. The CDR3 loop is CASSLTSGRLKQYF. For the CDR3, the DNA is TGCGCCAGCAGCTTGACTAGCGGGAGACTAAAGCAGTACTTC.

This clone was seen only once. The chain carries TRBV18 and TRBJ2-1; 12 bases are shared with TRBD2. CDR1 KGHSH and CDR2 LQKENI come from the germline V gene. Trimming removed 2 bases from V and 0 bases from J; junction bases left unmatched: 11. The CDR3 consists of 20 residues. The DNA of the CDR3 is TGTGCCAGCTCACCAAATCGACTAGCGGGGGTAGCAAGCTCCTACAATGAGCAGTTCTTC. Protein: CASSPNRLAGVASSYNEQFF.

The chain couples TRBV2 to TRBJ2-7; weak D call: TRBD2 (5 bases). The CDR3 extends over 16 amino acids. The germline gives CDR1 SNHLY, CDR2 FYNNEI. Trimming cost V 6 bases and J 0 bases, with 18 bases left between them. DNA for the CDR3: TGTGCCAGCAGCTCTCTCGAGGGCCTAAGCTCCTACGAGCAGTACTTC. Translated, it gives CASSSLEGLSSYEQYF. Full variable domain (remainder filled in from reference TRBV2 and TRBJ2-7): EPEVTQTPSHQVTQMGQEVILRCVPISNHLYFYWYRQILGQKVEFLVSFYNNEISEKSEIFDDQFSVERPDGSNFTLKIRSTKLEDSAMYFCASSSLEGLSSYEQYFGPGTRLTVT.

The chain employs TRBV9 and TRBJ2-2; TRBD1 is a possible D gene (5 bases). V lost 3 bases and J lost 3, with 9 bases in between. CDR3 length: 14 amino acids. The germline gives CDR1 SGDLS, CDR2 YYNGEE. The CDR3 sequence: CASSALRDTGELFF. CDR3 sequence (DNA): TGTGCCAGCAGCGCACTCAGGGACACCGGGGAGCTGTTTTTT.

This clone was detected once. CDR3 residues: CASSLAQLAYEQYF. For the CDR3, the DNA is TGCGCCAGCAGCTTGGCACAGCTGGCCTACGAGCAGTACTTC. The rearrangement links TRBV5-1 to TRBJ2-7, with unresolved D. Germline loops: CDR1 SGHRS, CDR2 YFSETQ. The CDR3 loop spans 14 amino acids. V shed 0 bases and J shed 2 bases, with 9 bases lying between them.